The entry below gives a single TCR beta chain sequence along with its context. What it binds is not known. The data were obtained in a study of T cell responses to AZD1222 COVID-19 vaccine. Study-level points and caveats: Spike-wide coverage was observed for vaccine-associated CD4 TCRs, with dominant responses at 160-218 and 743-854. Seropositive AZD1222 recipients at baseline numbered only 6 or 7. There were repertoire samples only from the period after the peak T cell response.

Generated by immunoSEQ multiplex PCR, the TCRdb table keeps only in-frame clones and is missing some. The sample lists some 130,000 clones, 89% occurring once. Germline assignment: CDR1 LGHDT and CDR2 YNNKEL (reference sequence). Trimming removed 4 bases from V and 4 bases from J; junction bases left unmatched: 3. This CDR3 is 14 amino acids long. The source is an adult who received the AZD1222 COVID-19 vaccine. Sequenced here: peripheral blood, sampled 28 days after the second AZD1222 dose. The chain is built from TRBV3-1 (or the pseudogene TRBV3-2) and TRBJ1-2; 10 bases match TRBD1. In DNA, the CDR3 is TGTGCCAGCAGCCCAAGGGACAGGGGCTATGGCTACACCTTC. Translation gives CASSPRDRGYGYTF.